One and the same sample provided the 14 T cell receptor beta chains below, sequenced in a study of OX40 agonist ivuxolimab in advanced cancers. Assay: immunoSEQ multiplex PCR; the TCRdb copy retains only in-frame clones and omits some. The repertoire includes more than 50,000 clones, just over 90% of them detected once, and around 12% sits in the top ten. The sequencing used CD4+ or CD8+ T cells sorted from blood, collected in a trial of the OX40 agonist ivuxolimab. These receptor sequences come from an adult with an advanced solid tumor such as melanoma, head and neck, liver or kidney cancer.

The chain employs TRBV21-1 and TRBJ2-1; the tabulated D call, TRBD2, remains unverified against the DNA. TRBV21-1 is a recognized pseudogene. CDR3 length: 19 residues. The CDR3 spells CASSRGPSGGGFLYNEQFF. CDR3 sequence (DNA): TGTGCCAGCAGCAGAGGGCCTAGCGGGGGGGGATTCCTCTACAATGAGCAGTTCTTC.

V and J are TRBV28 and TRBJ1-2; D perhaps matches TRBD1 (6 bases). There are 14 residues in the CDR3. Looked up from germline, CDR1 is MDHEN and CDR2 is SYDVKM. V was trimmed by 2 bases and J by 3 bases, leaving 10 bases between them. The CDR3 DNA is TGTGCCAGCAGTTTAACCGGGGGGCACTATGGCTACACCTTC. This translates into CASSLTGGHYGYTF.

The V gene is TRBV14, the J gene TRBJ2-1; D remains unclear. The germline V and J ends were trimmed by 3 bases and 4 bases, with 10 bases remaining between them. The CDR3 is made up of 14 amino acids. The germline gives CDR1 SGHDN, CDR2 FVKESK. CDR3 nucleotides: TGTGCCAGCAGCCACCAACTCCCGTACAATGAGCAGTTCTTC. Translating it yields CASSHQLPYNEQFF. The full variable domain, in which reference TRBV14 and TRBJ2-1 provide the parts outside the CDR3, is EAGVTQFPSHSVIEKGQTVTLRCDPISGHDNLYWYRRVMGKEIKFLLHFVKESKQDESGMPNNRFLAERTGGTYSTLKVQPAELEDSGVYFCASSHQLPYNEQFFGPGTRLTVL.

The chain uses TRBV6-6 and TRBJ1-5; D is unresolved. The germline gives CDR1 MNHNY, CDR2 SVGAGI (reference sequence). The length of the CDR3 is 12 residues. Between the trimmed V and J ends, which lost 7 bases and 4 bases, there was a span of 8 bases. CDR3 in amino acids: CASTRPNQPQHF. Written as DNA, the CDR3 is TGTGCCAGCACCCGCCCTAATCAGCCCCAGCATTTT.

This clone is medium-sized (0.01 to 0.1%). The V gene is TRBV10-3, the J gene TRBJ1-1; D not resolved. There are 16 residues in the CDR3. V gave up 2 bases and J gave up 7 bases, with 20 bases separating them. Germline CDR1 is ENHRY and CDR2 is SYGVKD. The CDR3 sequence: CAISEPSGTGQDEAFF. In nucleotides, the CDR3 is TGTGCCATCAGTGAGCCTAGCGGCACGGGTCAGGATGAAGCTTTCTTT.

The genes are TRBV27 and TRBJ1-6; 10 bases match TRBD1. Germline assignment: CDR1 MNHEY and CDR2 SMNVEV (reference sequence). CDR3 size: 14 residues. V shed 8 bases and J 8 bases; nucleotides not matched to a gene: 6. The CDR3 is CASARDRGYSPLHF. DNA of the CDR3: TGTGCCAGCGCCCGGGACAGGGGATATTCACCCCTCCACTTT.

This sequence joins TRBV5-6 and TRBJ1-3, with 7 bases identical to TRBD1. J lost 8 bases, V lost 3 bases, and 5 bases had no gene match. Germline lookup yields CDR1 SGHDT and CDR2 YYEEEE. The CDR3 consists of 13 residues. The CDR3 is CASSWQGEDTIYF. In DNA form, the CDR3 reads TGTGCCAGCAGCTGGCAGGGGGAGGACACCATATATTTT.

V and J are TRBV28 and TRBJ1-5; 8 nucleotides agree with TRBD1. V lost 6 bases and J lost 5; bases outside the gene matches: 12. The CDR3 extends over 16 amino acids. Germline V CDR1 and CDR2: MDHEN, SYDVKM. In DNA form, the CDR3 reads TGTGCCAGCAGATCGGACAGGGACGGAATCGATCAGCCCCAGCATTTT. It is translated as CASRSDRDGIDQPQHF.

This clone was seen only once. The V call is TRBV15, the J call TRBJ1-5; TRBD1 aligns across 8 bases. The CDR3 runs to 16 residues. V was clipped by 1 base and J by 0 bases; unmatched bases: 2. Germline-derived CDR1 and CDR2 are LNHNV and YYDKDF (reference sequence). CDR3 residues: CATSRGGQVSNQPQHF. DNA of the CDR3: TGTGCCACCAGCAGAGGGGGACAGGTTAGCAATCAGCCCCAGCATTTT.

The gene calls are TRBV29-1 and TRBJ2-3; D possibly corresponds to TRBD2 (5 bases). The V gene lost 7 bases and the J gene lost 3 bases, with 17 bases spanning the gap. The CDR3 is 14 amino acids. CDR1 SQVTM and CDR2 ANQGSEA come from the germline V gene. In DNA, the CDR3 is TGCAGCGCCGGAACCGAGAGGGAGACAGATACGCAGTATTTT. This translates into CSAGTERETDTQYF.

The CDR3 protein is CASSYILGGEQFF. CDR3 nucleotides: TGTGCCAGCTCCTACATCCTGGGGGGTGAGCAGTTCTTC. The chain has TRBV2 and TRBJ2-1, with D perhaps matching TRBD2 (6 bases). This CDR3 has 13 amino acids. Trimming removed 8 bases at V and 9 bases at J, with 17 bases between. Per germline, CDR1 SNHLY and CDR2 FYNNEI.

The chain joins TRBV28 to TRBJ1-2; the D is unclear. V was trimmed by 3 bases and J by 8 bases, leaving 7 bases between them. The CDR3 runs to 11 residues. Germline V gives CDR1 MDHEN, CDR2 SYDVKM. CDR3 region: CASSFVGGYTF. The CDR3 region has the DNA TGTGCCAGCAGTTTTGTGGGGGGCTACACCTTC.

This clone was observed a single time. This chain links TRBV19 with TRBJ1-5; D is unclear. The V gene's germline CDR1 is LNHDA and CDR2 SQIVND (reference sequence). The CDR3 sequence is 13 residues long. V shed 5 bases and J shed 6 bases, with 11 bases lying between them. The CDR3 DNA reads as TGTGCCAGTAGTCTAACTTACACTCAGCCCCAGCATTTT. Translating it yields CASSLTYTQPQHF.

The rearrangement joins TRBV4-1 to TRBJ2-7; 8 bases match TRBD1. Germline V gives CDR1 MGHRA, CDR2 YSYEKL. The CDR3 spans 16 residues. Germline trimming cut 4 bases from V and 2 bases from J; bases unmatched to any gene: 10. CDR3 sequence reads: CASSRPGAGGAYEQYF. Here the CDR3 DNA reads TGCGCCAGCAGCCGGCCCGGGGCAGGGGGCGCCTACGAGCAGTACTTC.